The 18 T cell receptor beta chains below come from one sample, sequenced in a study of T cell repertoires in cytomegalovirus infection. In TCRdb, the reads were re-called with MiXCR into one record per CDR3 protein. The sample shows hundreds of thousands of distinct CDR3 sequences, approximately 8.9% of them seen only once. Sequenced input: PBMCs. Receptors originate from a human donor in good health (CMV status not recorded). Some clones in this sample may be carry-over from other donors' samples.

Many counts were recorded for this clonotype. This sequence joins TRBV6-2 or TRBV6-3 and TRBJ1-2; D gene unclear. This CDR3 is 14 amino acids long. The germline gives CDR1 MNHEY, CDR2 SVGEGT. Trimming pared 6 bases from V and 12 bases from J, leaving 23 bases between. DNA of the CDR3: TGTGCCAGCAGCCCGTCGGGTAACCGGGCGGACCACACCTTC. It yields the protein CASSPSGNRADHTF.

This clonotype was counted ten times or more. The CDR3 DNA reads TGCAGTGCTTGGGGGCAGTATGGCTACACCTTC. Translating gives CSAWGQYGYTF. The chain has TRBV20-1 and TRBJ1-2; tentatively, D is TRBD1 (6 bases). The germline V gene encodes CDR1 DFQATT and CDR2 SNEGSKA (reference sequence). This CDR3 has 11 amino acids. V gave up 5 bases and J gave up 5 bases, with 9 bases separating them.

In this sample, this clonotype turned up a few times. The rearrangement uses TRBV11-2 and TRBJ2-3, with D possibly being TRBD2 (6 bases). Germline V gives CDR1 SGHAT, CDR2 FQNNGV. Trimming left V 5 bases short and J 3 bases short, with 15 bases between. The CDR3 covers 15 residues. In DNA form, the CDR3 reads TGTGCCAGCAGCCCTAGGGCGGGGAGGACAGATACGCAGTATTTT. Translated, it gives CASSPRAGRTDTQYF. The variable domain in full, with the rest retrieved from reference TRBV11-2 and TRBJ2-3, is EAGVAQSPRYKIIEKRQSVAFWCNPISGHATLYWYQQILGQGPKLLIQFQNNGVVDDSQLPKDRFSAERLKGVDSTLKIQPAKLEDSAVYLCASSPRAGRTDTQYFGPGTRLTVL.

This clonotype was counted only a few times. The J gene is TRBJ1-2, the V gene TRBV5-4; D unclear. Trimming pared 1 base from V and 4 bases from J, leaving 8 bases between. The germline CDR1 and CDR2 sequences are SGHNT and YYREEE (reference sequence). The CDR3 is made up of 13 amino acids. The CDR3 reads CASSLQSRYGYTF. CDR3 coding DNA: TGTGCCAGCAGCTTGCAGTCGCGCTATGGCTACACCTTC.

This clonotype was counted at least ten times. The chain couples TRBV12-5 to TRBJ2-3; no definite D call. V lost 7 bases, J lost 5 bases, and 7 bases lay in between. In germline, CDR1 is LGHNT, CDR2 FRNRAP. The CDR3 spans 11 residues. Here the CDR3 reads CASALKDTQYF. The CDR3 DNA reads TGTGCTAGTGCCCTTAAAGATACGCAGTATTTT. The full variable domain, with the rest looked up from reference TRBV12-5 and TRBJ2-3, is DARVTQTPRHKVTEMGQEVTMRCQPILGHNTVFWYRQTMMQGLELLAYFRNRAPLDDSGMPKDRFSAEMPDATLATLKIQPSEPRDSAVYFCASALKDTQYFGPGTRLTVL.

This clonotype has ten or more counts. The V and J genes are TRBV14 and TRBJ2-1; D is perhaps TRBD2 (6 bases). CDR3 length equals 15 residues. V lost 1 base, J lost 6 bases, and 13 bases lay in between. Germline CDR1 is SGHDN and CDR2 is FVKESK. The CDR3 bases are TGTGCCAGCAGCCAAGTAACTAGCCGGGCCAATGAGCAGTTCTTC. Protein sequence: CASSQVTSRANEQFF.

About this clonotype itself: A much larger clone differs from this one at a single base, so this may be a read error. A read error is likely, as this CDR3 ends without the conserved phenylalanine or tryptophan. The limits of the CDR3 on the DNA are not certain, so only TCRdb's listed CDR3 is given. The V and J genes are TRBV7-3 and TRBJ1-2. The CDR3 is 14 amino acids in total, end residues counted. Per the germline V gene, CDR1 is SGHTA and CDR2 is FQGTGA. The CDR3 region is CASSLEVGEGTTFS.

This clonotype came up many times. The CDR3 DNA is TGCAGCGTTGTTTCGGACGGATTACAAGAGACCCAGTACTTC. Residues: CSVVSDGLQETQYF. J is TRBJ2-5 and V is TRBV29-1; no firm D call. The V end lost 4 bases, the J end lost 2 bases, and 14 bases lay between the germline ends. This CDR3 is built from 14 residues. Looked up from germline, CDR1 is SQVTM and CDR2 is ANQGSEA.

This clonotype was detected ten times or more. This rearrangement joins TRBV10-3 to TRBJ2-2; D is possibly TRBD1 or TRBD2 (5 bases each). Trimming removed 8 bases at V and 4 bases at J, with 14 bases between. This CDR3 comprises 14 residues. CDR1 and CDR2 (germline): ENHRY, SYGVKD. The CDR3 DNA sequence: TGTGCCATCCAGAATATCGGGGCCACCGGGGAGCTGTTTTTT. Translating gives CAIQNIGATGELFF.

The chain combines TRBV2 with TRBJ1-3; no reliable D call. Germline V lookup: CDR1 SNHLY, CDR2 FYNNEI. This CDR3 contains 12 residues. Trimming took off 6 bases at V and 3 bases at J, with 6 bases between the two ends. In nucleotides, the CDR3 is TGTGCCAGCAGCGGTATTGGAAACACCATATATTTT. It encodes CASSGIGNTIYF.

This chain connects TRBV5-6 to TRBJ2-1; D may be TRBD1 (6 bases). Trimming removed 8 bases from V and 5 bases from J, with 17 bases in between. The CDR3 is 14 residues long. Germline CDR1 and CDR2: SGHDT and YYEEEE. CDR3 loop: CASFKGHFNNEQFF. The CDR3 DNA follows: TGTGCCAGTTTCAAGGGACACTTTAACAATGAGCAGTTCTTC.

This clonotype came up many times. This chain links TRBV28 with TRBJ2-7, with 12 bases identical to TRBD1. V lost 6 bases to trimming and J lost 5 bases; unmatched junction nucleotides: 11. The germline V gene encodes CDR1 MDHEN and CDR2 SYDVKM. CDR3 length: 16 amino acids. This CDR3 is CASSSPGTGGRHEQYV. The CDR3 DNA follows: TGTGCCAGCAGCTCACCAGGGACAGGGGGCCGTCACGAGCAGTACGTC.

The rearrangement links TRBV2 to TRBJ2-5; 12 nucleotides line up with TRBD2. CDR3 length equals 15 residues. Trimming removed 4 bases from V and 3 bases from J; junction bases left unmatched: 3. Germline CDR1 SNHLY, CDR2 FYNNEI. The CDR3 loop reads CASSGGLAGKETQYF. The CDR3 DNA reads TGTGCCAGCAGTGGGGGACTAGCGGGCAAAGAGACCCAGTACTTC.

This clonotype appeared many times. The chain links TRBV20-1 to TRBJ1-3, with D uncertain. V lost 5 bases to trimming and J lost 2 bases, with 16 bases between them. The CDR3 runs to 15 residues. Germline loops: CDR1 DFQATT, CDR2 SNEGSKA (reference sequence). CDR3 DNA sequence: TGCAGTGCTCGACCTCAAGCTGGGACTGGAAACACCATATATTTT. It is translated as CSARPQAGTGNTIYF.

This clonotype was seen only a few times. The chain joins TRBV20-1 to TRBJ2-5; D call uncertain. Deletions cut 0 bases from V and 5 bases from J, with 13 bases between. The CDR3 extends over 14 amino acids. Germline V gene data show CDR1 as DFQATT and CDR2 as SNEGSKA (reference sequence). The CDR3 loop reads CSARDRIGRETQYF. Written as DNA, the CDR3 is TGCAGTGCTAGAGATAGAATAGGGCGGGAGACCCAGTACTTC.

There are many counts of this clonotype. The chain is built from TRBV28 and TRBJ2-7; 11 nucleotides match TRBD1. V was pared by 6 bases and J by 3 bases, with 4 bases of the junction left unmatched. CDR3 length equals 14 residues. Looked up from germline, CDR1 is MDHEN and CDR2 is SYDVKM. The DNA of the CDR3 is TGTGCCAGCAGAGGACAGGGGGCCTTCTACGAGCAGTACGTC. It codes for CASRGQGAFYEQYV.

This clonotype was counted at least ten times. Here the CDR3 reads CSATAGTSNYGYTF. In nucleotides, the CDR3 is TGCAGTGCAACCGCCGGGACTTCTAACTATGGCTACACCTTC. The rearrangement links TRBV20-1 to TRBJ1-2, with D perhaps TRBD1 (5 bases). Between the trimmed V and J ends, which lost 6 bases and 0 bases, there was a span of 14 bases. The CDR3 has 14 amino acids. CDR1 is DFQATT, CDR2 SNEGSKA, per germline (reference sequence).

This clonotype occurred a few times. The chain joins TRBV7-3 to TRBJ2-6; 12 positions match TRBD2. Per germline, CDR1 SGHTA and CDR2 FQGTGA. The CDR3 extends over 17 amino acids. V trimming: 5 bases; J trimming: 4 bases; junction bases outside the gene matches: 6. CDR3 in DNA: TGTGCCAGCAGCCTAGCGGGGGGGCCAGGGGGGGCCAACGTCCTGACTTTC. Protein product: CASSLAGGPGGANVLTF. The full variable domain, with the rest looked up from reference TRBV7-3 and TRBJ2-6, is GAGVSQTPSNKVTEKGKYVELRCDPISGHTALYWYRQSLGQGPEFLIYFQGTGAADDSGLPNDRFFAVRPEGSVSTLKIQRTERGDSAVYLCASSLAGGPGGANVLTFGAGSRLTVL.